Following are 16 T cell receptor beta chains from one sample sequenced in a study of T-cell memory formation after mild COVID-19. TCRdb re-called the 5' RACE reads with MiXCR, one entry per CDR3 protein. The sample contains more than 300,000 distinct CDR3 sequences, around 20% of which appear only once. The sample consisted of PBMCs or a T cell subset sorted from them (not recorded which). The receptors stem from a man younger than 35 who had mild COVID-19 (a few samples of this study predate the infection). Cell type and time point are not known.

This clonotype showed up just a few times. V usage is TRBV4-1 and J usage is TRBJ2-3, with 14 nucleotides matching TRBD2. This CDR3 has 17 residues. The germline V gene has CDR1 MGHRA and CDR2 YSYEKL. V lost 1 base and J lost 6; bases outside the gene matches: 6. The CDR3: CASSQARLAGGRDTQYF. CDR3 DNA: TGCGCCAGCAGCCAAGCTCGACTAGCGGGGGGGAGGGATACGCAGTATTTT.

The V and J genes are TRBV9 and TRBJ1-4; D might be TRBD1 (5 bases). The CDR3 runs 16 residues. V was shortened by 4 bases and J by 4 bases, with 17 bases between the two germline ends. Germline V gene data show CDR1 as SGDLS and CDR2 as YYNGEE. The CDR3 DNA sequence: TGTGCCAGCAGCTCTAGCGGATGGGACGATAATGAAAAACTGTTTTTT. As protein: CASSSSGWDDNEKLFF.

The table lists this clonotype with many counts. The DNA for the CDR3 is TGCGCCAGCAGAGGCAGAGATACGCAGTATTTT. Translation: CASRGRDTQYF. The chain carries TRBV5-1 and TRBJ2-3; D is undetermined. Germline values: CDR1 SGHRS, CDR2 YFSETQ. This CDR3 comprises 11 residues. V was cut by 5 bases and J by 5 bases, with 6 bases left in between. Combining the CDR3 with reference TRBV5-1 and TRBJ2-3 gives the whole variable domain KAGVTQTPRYLIKTRGQQVTLSCSPISGHRSVSWYQQTPGQGLQFLFEYFSETQRNKGNFPGRFSGRQFSNSRSEMNVSTLELGDSALYLCASRGRDTQYFGPGTRLTVL.

There are a few counts of this clonotype. The rearrangement joins TRBV25-1 to TRBJ1-4; D is unresolved. The CDR3 totals 15 residues. Per the germline V gene, CDR1 is MGHDK and CDR2 is SYGVNS. Deletions cut 1 base from V and 3 bases from J, with 9 bases between. The CDR3 coding sequence is TGTGCCAGCAGTGAATGGTGGGGTTCTAATGAAAAACTGTTTTTT. It is translated as CASSEWWGSNEKLFF.

The table lists this clonotype with a few counts. The genes are TRBV3-1 and TRBJ2-5; 9 positions agree with TRBD1. Germline V gene lookup returns CDR1 LGHDT and CDR2 YNNKEL (reference sequence). This CDR3 contains 15 residues. Losses at the gene ends were 3 bases for V and 5 bases for J; bases not matched to a gene: 7. The CDR3 nucleotides are TGTGCCAGCAGCCAGGGAACAGGGGGCCTTGAGACCCAGTACTTC. It specifies CASSQGTGGLETQYF.

V usage is TRBV6-6 and J usage is TRBJ1-2, with D possibly being TRBD1 (6 bases). V was pared by 10 bases and J by 2 bases, with 20 bases between. CDR3 length: 15 amino acids. Germline V gene sequence: CDR1 MNHNY, CDR2 SVGAGI (reference sequence). CDR3 DNA: TGTGCCATCCCAGGGGCAGGGGAATTAAACTATGGCTACACCTTC. It specifies CAIPGAGELNYGYTF.

The chain uses TRBV20-1 and TRBJ2-1; 8 bases align to TRBD1. Germline trimming cut 0 bases from V and 7 bases from J; bases unmatched to any gene: 8. This CDR3 has 15 residues. Germline CDR1 and CDR2: DFQATT and SNEGSKA (reference sequence). Written as DNA, the CDR3 is TGCAGTGCTAGAGATCCCCTCCAGGGGGCGAATGAGCAGTTCTTC. Amino acid sequence: CSARDPLQGANEQFF.

This rearrangement joins TRBV6-6 to TRBJ1-1; D remains ambiguous. Between the trimmed V and J ends, which lost 5 bases and 0 bases, there was a span of 4 bases. Germline V CDR1 and CDR2: MNHNY, SVGAGI (reference sequence). The CDR3 is 12 amino acids. The DNA for the CDR3 is TGTGCCAGCAGTCACTTGAACACTGAAGCTTTCTTT. Translation: CASSHLNTEAFF.

The chain couples TRBV12-3 or TRBV12-4 to TRBJ1-2; D remains unclear. V was trimmed by 6 bases and J by 4 bases, leaving 6 bases between them. This CDR3 has 11 amino acids. CDR3 amino acids: CASRAGYGYTF. CDR3 sequence (DNA): TGTGCCAGCAGGGCCGGCTATGGCTACACCTTC.

The rearrangement joins TRBV2 to TRBJ2-3; D is possibly TRBD2 (7 bases). With 1 base removed from V and 4 bases from J, the gap between germline ends came to 18 bases. This CDR3 is built from 17 residues. Germline values: CDR1 SNHLY, CDR2 FYNNEI. Here the CDR3 reads CASSEEDRGGGADTQYF. Written as DNA, the CDR3 is TGTGCCAGCAGTGAAGAGGATCGGGGCGGGGGCGCAGATACGCAGTATTTT.

The chain uses TRBV6-2 or TRBV6-3 and TRBJ2-5, with D unresolved. CDR1 MNHEY and CDR2 SVGEGT come from the germline V gene. The CDR3 contains 12 residues. V lost 6 bases and J 7 bases, leaving 12 bases between the germline ends. This CDR3 is CASRKVGSTQYF. DNA of the CDR3: TGTGCCAGCAGGAAAGTGGGCTCGACCCAGTACTTC.

This clonotype was seen many times. The J gene is TRBJ2-3, the V gene TRBV5-1; a possible D gene is TRBD2 (5 bases). Germline V lookup: CDR1 SGHRS, CDR2 YFSETQ. This CDR3 is built from 14 residues. Trimming took off 1 base at V and 4 bases at J, with 10 bases between the two ends. Here the CDR3 reads CASSLSGDADTQYF. DNA for the CDR3: TGCGCCAGCAGCTTGTCCGGGGATGCAGATACGCAGTATTTT.

The table lists this clonotype with a few counts. The chain joins TRBV4-1 to TRBJ2-7, with D tentatively TRBD2 (5 bases). Germline V gene lookup returns CDR1 MGHRA and CDR2 YSYEKL. CDR3 size: 13 residues. The V gene lost 1 base and the J gene lost 6 bases, with 10 bases spanning the gap. The CDR3 nucleotides are TGCGCCAGCAGCCAAGCGGGGATAAGCGAGCAGTACTTC. This encodes CASSQAGISEQYF.

V usage is TRBV2 and J usage is TRBJ2-5; TRBD1 matches 9 bases. Germline assignment: CDR1 SNHLY and CDR2 FYNNEI. The CDR3 covers 14 residues. With V trimmed by 4 bases and J by 4 bases, 4 bases remained unmatched. CDR3 sequence: CASSGTGVPETQYF. CDR3 bases: TGTGCCAGCAGTGGGACAGGGGTGCCAGAGACCCAGTACTTC.

This chain joins TRBV7-9 and TRBJ2-1; maybe TRBD2 (7 bases). Per germline, CDR1 SEHNR and CDR2 FQNEAQ (reference sequence). The V end was cut by 0 bases, the J end by 6 bases, with 15 bases between. The CDR3 spans 16 residues. The CDR3 is CASSLAGGPSINEQFF. DNA of the CDR3: TGTGCCAGCAGCTTAGCGGGGGGGCCATCAATCAATGAGCAGTTCTTC.

The genes are TRBV5-6 and TRBJ2-1; D is uncertain. The CDR3 runs 14 residues. Germline loops: CDR1 SGHDT, CDR2 YYEEEE. V was shortened by 2 bases and J by 5 bases, with 11 bases between the two germline ends. The CDR3 DNA follows: TGTGCCAGCAGCTTAGTGACAACTGACAATGAGCAGTTCTTC. Translating gives CASSLVTTDNEQFF.